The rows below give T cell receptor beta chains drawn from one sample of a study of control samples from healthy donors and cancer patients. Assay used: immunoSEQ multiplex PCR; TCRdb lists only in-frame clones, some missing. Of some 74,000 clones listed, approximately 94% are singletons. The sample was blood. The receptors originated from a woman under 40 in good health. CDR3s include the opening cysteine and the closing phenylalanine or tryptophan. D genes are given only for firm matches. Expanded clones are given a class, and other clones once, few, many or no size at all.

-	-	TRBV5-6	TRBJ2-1	TGTGCCAGCAGCTCGACAGGAACGGCTCTTTACAATGAGCAGTTCTTC	CASSSTGTALYNEQFF
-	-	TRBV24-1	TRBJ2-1	TGTGCCACCGGCCAGGCACCCAACCTTGAGCAGTTCTTC	CATGQAPNLEQFF
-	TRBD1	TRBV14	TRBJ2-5	TGTGCCAGCAGCTTCCTAGGACAGGGGGGGACGGAGACCCAGTACTTC	CASSFLGQGGTETQYF
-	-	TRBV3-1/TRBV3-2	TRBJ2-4	TGTGCCAGCAGGGACGGAGACAAAAACATTCAGTACTTC	CASRDGDKNIQYF
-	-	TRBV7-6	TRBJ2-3	TGTGCCAGCAGCCTCACAGGGAGAACACGTTGGGATACGCAGTATTTT	CASSLTGRTRWDTQYF
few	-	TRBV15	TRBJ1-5	TGTGCCACCAGCAGAGATCTTAGTACATTTGGTAACCAGCCCCAGCATTTT	CATSRDLSTFGNQPQHF
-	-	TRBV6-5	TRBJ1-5	TGTGCCAGCAGTTCTATAGTAAGCAATCAGCCCCAGCATTTT	CASSSIVSNQPQHF
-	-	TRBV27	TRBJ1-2	TGTGCCAGCAGTTTGAACAGAGCTAACTATGGCTACACCTTC	CASSLNRANYGYTF
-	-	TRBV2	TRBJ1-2	TGTGCCAGCAGTGCAGGAGTGGGGGGTGGCTACACCTTC	CASSAGVGGGYTF
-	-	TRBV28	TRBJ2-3	TGTGCCAGCAGTTTGGCCATTTCATTGGATACGCAGTATTTT	CASSLAISLDTQYF
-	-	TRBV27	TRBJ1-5	TGTGCCAGCAGTTTACTAAAGGGCCGGCAGCCCCAGCATTTT	CASSLLKGRQPQHF
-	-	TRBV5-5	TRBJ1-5	TGTGCCAGCAGCTTAGCTCCAGGGAGTCTCCAGCCCCAGCATTTT	CASSLAPGSLQPQHF
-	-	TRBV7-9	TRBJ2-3	TGTGCCAGCAGCCAAGAGGTCGCCCCTAGCACAGATACGCAGTATTTT	CASSQEVAPSTDTQYF
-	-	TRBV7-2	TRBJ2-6	TGTGCCAGCAGCTTTTCCGGGACCCGGTTAGCGGCCAACGTCCTGACTTTC	CASSFSGTRLAANVLTF
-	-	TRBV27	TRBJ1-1	TGTGCCAGCAGTTCCGCGGGGGTGAACACTGAAGCTTTCTTT	CASSSAGVNTEAFF
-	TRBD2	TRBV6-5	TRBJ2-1	TGTGCCAGCAGAGCGGGGGGACCGAACAATGAGCAGTTCTTC	CASRAGGPNNEQFF
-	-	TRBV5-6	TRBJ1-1	TGTGCCAGCAGCGCTGGACATTTTGAGGGGAGAAACACTGAAGCTTTCTTT	CASSAGHFEGRNTEAFF
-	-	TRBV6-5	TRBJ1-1	TGTGCCAGCAGTTACGTACCGAACACTGAAGCTTTCTTT	CASSYVPNTEAFF
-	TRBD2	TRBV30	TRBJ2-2	TGTGCCTGGAGTCTTCGGACTAGCGGGTTGAACACCGGGGAGCTGTTTTTT	CAWSLRTSGLNTGELFF
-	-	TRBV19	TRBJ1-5	TGTGCCAGTGGATTACAGGGTAAACAGCCCCAGCATTTT	CASGLQGKQPQHF